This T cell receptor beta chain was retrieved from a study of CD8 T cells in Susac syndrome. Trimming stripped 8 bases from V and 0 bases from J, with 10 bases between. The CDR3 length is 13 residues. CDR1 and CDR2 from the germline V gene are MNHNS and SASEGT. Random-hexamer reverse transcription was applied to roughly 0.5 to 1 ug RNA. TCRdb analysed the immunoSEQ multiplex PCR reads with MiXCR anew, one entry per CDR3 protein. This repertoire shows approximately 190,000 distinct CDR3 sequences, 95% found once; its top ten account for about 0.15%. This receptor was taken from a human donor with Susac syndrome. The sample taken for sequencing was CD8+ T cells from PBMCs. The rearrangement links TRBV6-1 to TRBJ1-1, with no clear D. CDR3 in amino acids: CASGERLNTEAFF. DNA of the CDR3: TGTGCCAGCGGGGAGAGACTGAACACTGAAGCTTTCTTT.